These T cell receptor beta chains were read from a single sample in a study of early T cells in non-severe SARS-CoV-2 infection. From the 5' RACE reads, TCRdb called clonotypes with MiXCR, one entry per CDR3 protein. The sample has around 110,000 distinct CDR3 sequences; approximately 12% are singletons. The sequencing input was whole blood. The source is an adult who was a healthcare worker with PCR-confirmed SARS-CoV-2 infection or an uninfected control (not recorded which). Each CDR3 is given with its conserved first and last residue. Each record gives: clone size, J gene, V gene, D gene, CDR3 DNA, CDR3 protein. The D gene is left open where the match is weak. Rows may omit the clone size; those that give it use once, few, many or a size class.

few	TRBJ1-2	TRBV23-1	-	TGCGCCACCTTCTCCGGCATCTTCTATGGCTACACCTTC	CATFSGIFYGYTF
-	TRBJ2-7	TRBV4-3	TRBD2	TGCGCCAGCAGAATTAGCGGGAGAAGTGGCGAGCAGTACTTC	CASRISGRSGEQYF
few	TRBJ2-1	TRBV11-2	TRBD2	TGTGCCAGCGGCGGACTAGCGGCCGGGGAGCAGTTCTTC	CASGGLAAGEQFF
-	TRBJ2-1	TRBV11-2	-	TGTGCCAGCAGCCGGGCCCCGTCGGGAGTGGTAGCTGAGCAGTTCTTC	CASSRAPSGVVAEQFF
few	TRBJ2-7	TRBV7-9	-	TGTGCCAGCAGCCCCCCTTCTGACAGGAGGAACGAGCAGTACTTC	CASSPPSDRRNEQYF
many	TRBJ2-3	TRBV10-3	-	TGTGCCATCAGTGCAGGAAACGGGGGAGCAGATACGCAGTATTTT	CAISAGNGGADTQYF
few	TRBJ1-1	TRBV2	-	TGTGCCAGCAGTTCAATCGGGGCTGAAGCTTTCTTT	CASSSIGAEAFF
-	TRBJ2-7	TRBV11-2	TRBD2	TGTGCCAGCAGTCCCCCCCAGACTAGCCACGAGCAGTACTTC	CASSPPQTSHEQYF
many	TRBJ2-5	TRBV5-1	TRBD2	TGCGCCAGCAGCTGGACTAGCGGGAGCAAGGTGGAGACCCAGTACTTC	CASSWTSGSKVETQYF
few	TRBJ2-3	TRBV28	-	TGTGCCAGCAGTTTGGAGTTGTCATGGTATTTT	CASSLELSWYF
many	TRBJ2-7	TRBV20-1	-	TGCAGTGCTGGTCTATTTCGCAACGAGCAGTACTTC	CSAGLFRNEQYF
-	TRBJ2-5	TRBV4-2	-	TGTGCCAGCAGCCAAGATCTTTCCAGCCGGCGGGGGACCCAGTACTTC	CASSQDLSSRRGTQYF
few	TRBJ1-1	TRBV6-2/TRBV6-3	-	TGTGCCAGCAGTTCCCCACCTTCATCCGAAGCTTTCTTT	CASSSPPSSEAFF
few	TRBJ2-7	TRBV7-6	TRBD2	TGTGCCAGCAGCTCCCTACCTTTAGCGGGAGCCTACGAGCAGTACTTC	CASSSLPLAGAYEQYF
-	TRBJ2-5	TRBV7-7	-	TGTGCCAGCAGCTGGGGCAGGGACGAGACCCAGTACTTC	CASSWGRDETQYF
many	TRBJ1-1	TRBV7-2	-	TGTGCCAGCAGCTTAGATTGGACGGCTGAAGCTTTCTTT	CASSLDWTAEAFF
-	TRBJ2-7	TRBV4-1	-	TGCGCCAGCAGCCTGGGGCTCGGTGAGCAGTACTTC	CASSLGLGEQYF
few	TRBJ1-6	TRBV25-1	-	TGTGCCAGCAGTGAGTCTCGGGCAGCTTATTCACCCCTCCACTTT	CASSESRAAYSPLHF
many	TRBJ2-1	TRBV7-2	-	TGTGCCAGCAGCTTAGGGGTAGGAGTTCATGAGCAGTTCTTC	CASSLGVGVHEQFF
-	TRBJ2-5	TRBV5-4	TRBD1	TGTGCCAGCAGGGATCAGACAGGGCCAGAGACCCAGTACTTC	CASRDQTGPETQYF
-	TRBJ1-4	TRBV7-9	-	TGTGCCAGCAGCTTACGGTCAAATAATGAAAAACTGTTTTTT	CASSLRSNNEKLFF
-	TRBJ2-3	TRBV5-6	-	TGTGCCAGCAGCTTGGGGCACACAGATACGCAGTATTTT	CASSLGHTDTQYF
-	TRBJ2-2	TRBV6-1	-	TGTGCCAGTACAGGGAGGGCCGGGGAGCTGTTTTTT	CASTGRAGELFF
many	TRBJ2-1	TRBV5-1	-	TGCGCCAGCAGCCCAGATGCTGGGAACCACAATGAGCAGTTCTTC	CASSPDAGNHNEQFF
-	TRBJ2-2	TRBV9	-	TGTGCCAGCAGCGTAGACAGCGCGAACACCGGGGAGCTGTTTTTT	CASSVDSANTGELFF
many	TRBJ2-1	TRBV6-2/TRBV6-3	-	TGTGCCAGCACCGAGAACACCAATGAGCAGTTCTTC	CASTENTNEQFF
few	TRBJ2-5	TRBV5-1	-	TGCGCCAGCAGCTTGGGGACTACCGTTGAGACCCAGTACTTC	CASSLGTTVETQYF
few	TRBJ2-5	TRBV7-2	-	TGTGCCAGCAGCTTTAACTCGGGGAGAGAGACCCAGTACTTC	CASSFNSGRETQYF
-	TRBJ2-1	TRBV5-6	TRBD1	TGTGCCAGCAGCTTGCTCCCAGCAGGGGGCGATGAGCAGTTCTTC	CASSLLPAGGDEQFF
few	TRBJ2-1	TRBV12-3/TRBV12-4	-	TGTGCCAGCAGCCCTAAGTGGAATGAGCAGTTCTTC	CASSPKWNEQFF
few	TRBJ2-5	TRBV18	TRBD2	TGTGCCAGCTCACCATCTGCGGGAGAAGAGACCCAGTACTTC	CASSPSAGEETQYF
-	TRBJ2-2	TRBV3-1	TRBD1	TGTGCCAGCAGCCGGACAGGGAACACCGGGGAGCTGTTTTTT	CASSRTGNTGELFF
-	TRBJ2-7	TRBV28	-	TGTGCCAGCAGAATAAGCGGGCCCAGCTCCTACGAGCAGTACTTC	CASRISGPSSYEQYF
few	TRBJ2-5	TRBV12-3/TRBV12-4	-	TGTGCCAGCAGGCCTACAGGGCAAGAGACCCAGTACTTC	CASRPTGQETQYF
many	TRBJ2-5	TRBV5-8	-	TGTGCCAGCAGCTTGGCGCTAGCGCCCGGGGGTTTGGAGACCCAGTACTTC	CASSLALAPGGLETQYF
-	TRBJ1-6	TRBV6-5	-	TGTGCCAGCAGTTACTCGACCCCGGGGGCAGGATCACCCCTCCACTTT	CASSYSTPGAGSPLHF
few	TRBJ2-3	TRBV5-6	-	TGTGCCAGCAGCCACCGCCGTGGAGATACGCAGTATTTT	CASSHRRGDTQYF
many	TRBJ1-1	TRBV9	-	TGTGCCAGCAGCGTAGAGGCCCAATCGGGCACTGAAGCTTTCTTT	CASSVEAQSGTEAFF
few	TRBJ1-5	TRBV5-6	TRBD1	TGTGCCAGCAGCTTGAAGCCCATGACAGGGAGCCCATCCGATCAGCCCCAGCATTTT	CASSLKPMTGSPSDQPQHF
many	TRBJ1-5	TRBV12-5	-	TGTGCTAGTGGTCCCCGGGTCAATCGAAGACAGCCCCAGCATTTT	CASGPRVNRRQPQHF